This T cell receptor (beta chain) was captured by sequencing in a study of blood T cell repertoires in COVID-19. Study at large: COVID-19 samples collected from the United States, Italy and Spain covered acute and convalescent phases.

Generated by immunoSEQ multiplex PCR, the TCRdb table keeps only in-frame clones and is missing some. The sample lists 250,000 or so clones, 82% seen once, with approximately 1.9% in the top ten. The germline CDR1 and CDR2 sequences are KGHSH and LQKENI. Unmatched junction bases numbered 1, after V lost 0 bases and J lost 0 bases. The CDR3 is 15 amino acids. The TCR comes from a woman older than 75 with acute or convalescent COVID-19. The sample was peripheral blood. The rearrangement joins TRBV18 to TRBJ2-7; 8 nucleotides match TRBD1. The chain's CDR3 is CASSPPGTGSYEQYF. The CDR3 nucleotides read TGTGCCAGCTCACCACCTGGGACAGGCTCCTACGAGCAGTACTTC.